Listed below are T cell receptor beta chains from one sample, sequenced in a study of identical twins. TCRdb called the 5' RACE reads again in MiXCR, with one record for every CDR3 protein. Among some 270,000 distinct CDR3 sequences listed, about 8.9% were seen once. The sample also formed part of further work on yellow fever vaccine responses in identical twins.

The sample taken for sequencing was CD8+ T cells sorted from blood. These receptors originate from a woman between 18 and 29 years old in good health. CDR3s include the opening cysteine and the closing phenylalanine or tryptophan.

CDR3 protein: CSVEGLGGAYEQYF
V gene: TRBV29-1
J gene: TRBJ2-7

CDR3 protein: CSARDLYGAYEQYF
V gene: TRBV20-1
J gene: TRBJ2-7

CDR3 protein: CASSEGGRVEYEQYF
V gene: TRBV2
J gene: TRBJ2-7

CDR3 protein: CSASGVPLRYNEQFF
V gene: TRBV20-1
J gene: TRBJ2-1

CDR3 protein: CASSLFMDTQYF
V gene: TRBV7-2
J gene: TRBJ2-3

CDR3 protein: CASSYGQGNEKLFF
V gene: TRBV6-5
J gene: TRBJ1-4

CDR3 protein: CASSLTGTRSYEQYF
V gene: TRBV11-2
J gene: TRBJ2-7

CDR3 protein: CATSRLGGDSQETQYF
V gene: TRBV15
J gene: TRBJ2-5

CDR3 protein: CASSVSGGGYNEQFF
V gene: TRBV6-1
J gene: TRBJ2-1

CDR3 protein: CATDREPYTGELFF
V gene: TRBV6-1
J gene: TRBJ2-2

CDR3 protein: CASSLIWTSEEFTDTQYF
V gene: TRBV11-1
J gene: TRBJ2-3

CDR3 protein: CASSYEAAIWIEQFF
V gene: TRBV6-2/TRBV6-3
J gene: TRBJ2-1

CDR3 protein: CASSIAGLGVDTQYF
V gene: TRBV7-9
J gene: TRBJ2-3

CDR3 protein: CASSSRQVPKEQYF
V gene: TRBV28
J gene: TRBJ2-7

CDR3 protein: CASSAGQTGLYEQYF
V gene: TRBV25-1
J gene: TRBJ2-7

CDR3 protein: CASSSAGTQETQYF
V gene: TRBV5-6
J gene: TRBJ2-5

CDR3 protein: CASSLYQTLAGDEQYF
V gene: TRBV27
J gene: TRBJ2-7

CDR3 protein: CASSQVGSGTQYF
V gene: TRBV3-1
J gene: TRBJ2-5

CDR3 protein: CASSGGTGGYNEQFF
V gene: TRBV12-3/TRBV12-4
J gene: TRBJ2-1

CDR3 protein: CASSTPYGGSDTQYF
V gene: TRBV2
J gene: TRBJ2-3

CDR3 protein: CASTYGGGDTGELFF
V gene: TRBV5-1
J gene: TRBJ2-2

CDR3 protein: CASSLIQGAGETQYF
V gene: TRBV7-9
J gene: TRBJ2-5

CDR3 protein: CASSSPPGTLPYEQYF
V gene: TRBV6-2/TRBV6-3
J gene: TRBJ2-7

CDR3 protein: CASSPDTVYEQYF
V gene: TRBV14
J gene: TRBJ2-7

CDR3 protein: CSVEDNSEQETRYF
V gene: TRBV29-1
J gene: TRBJ2-5

CDR3 protein: CSVASGTGLGEQFF
V gene: TRBV29-1
J gene: TRBJ2-1

CDR3 protein: CASSQHWGSETQYF
V gene: TRBV4-3
J gene: TRBJ2-5

CDR3 protein: CASAGGHSLYQETQYF
V gene: TRBV25-1
J gene: TRBJ2-5

CDR3 protein: CSVEIAETNEKLFF
V gene: TRBV29-1
J gene: TRBJ1-4

CDR3 protein: CASSLAVSSYEQYF
V gene: TRBV4-2
J gene: TRBJ2-7

CDR3 protein: CASSGVGLVRETQYF
V gene: TRBV9
J gene: TRBJ2-5

CDR3 protein: CASRTRTLNTGELFF
V gene: TRBV28
J gene: TRBJ2-2

CDR3 protein: CASSQGLPGVREKLFF
V gene: TRBV6-1
J gene: TRBJ1-4

CDR3 protein: CATSSGTWELFF
V gene: TRBV15
J gene: TRBJ2-2

CDR3 protein: CASSPTGLQETQYF
V gene: TRBV7-2
J gene: TRBJ2-5

CDR3 protein: CSVESPGVESYEQYF
V gene: TRBV29-1
J gene: TRBJ2-7

CDR3 protein: CSVLGGTGLNTEAFF
V gene: TRBV29-1
J gene: TRBJ1-1

CDR3 protein: CSASELQVLVYNSPLHF
V gene: TRBV20-1
J gene: TRBJ1-6

CDR3 protein: CASIAGGGQANYGYTF
V gene: TRBV19
J gene: TRBJ1-2

CDR3 protein: CSAASGTRVDEQYF
V gene: TRBV20-1
J gene: TRBJ2-7

CDR3 protein: CASKRTSQDADTQYF
V gene: TRBV27
J gene: TRBJ2-3

CDR3 protein: CASSPLGAGGIANNEQFF
V gene: TRBV6-2/TRBV6-3
J gene: TRBJ2-1

CDR3 protein: CASSLAAFYDEQFF
V gene: TRBV5-1
J gene: TRBJ2-1

CDR3 protein: CSARSSQRGYEQYF
V gene: TRBV20-1
J gene: TRBJ2-7

CDR3 protein: CASSLAREQYF
V gene: TRBV7-6
J gene: TRBJ2-7

CDR3 protein: CASSLEAGREQTPPTDTQYF
V gene: TRBV12-3/TRBV12-4
J gene: TRBJ2-3

CDR3 protein: CSASAGGSYNEQFF
V gene: TRBV20-1
J gene: TRBJ2-1

CDR3 protein: CASRDRGRGWLFF
V gene: TRBV27
J gene: TRBJ2-2

CDR3 protein: CASSYPSKDTQYF
V gene: TRBV6-5
J gene: TRBJ2-3